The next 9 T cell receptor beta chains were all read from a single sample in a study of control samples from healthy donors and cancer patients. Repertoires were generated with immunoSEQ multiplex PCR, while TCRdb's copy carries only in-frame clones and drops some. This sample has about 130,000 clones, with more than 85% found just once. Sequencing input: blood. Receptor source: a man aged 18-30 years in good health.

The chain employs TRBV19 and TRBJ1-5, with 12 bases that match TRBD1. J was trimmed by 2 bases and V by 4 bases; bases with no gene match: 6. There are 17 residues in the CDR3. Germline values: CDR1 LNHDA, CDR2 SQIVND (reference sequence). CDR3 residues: CASSTGQGASGNQPQHF. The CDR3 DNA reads TGTGCCAGTAGTACGGGACAGGGGGCTTCGGGCAATCAGCCCCAGCATTTT.

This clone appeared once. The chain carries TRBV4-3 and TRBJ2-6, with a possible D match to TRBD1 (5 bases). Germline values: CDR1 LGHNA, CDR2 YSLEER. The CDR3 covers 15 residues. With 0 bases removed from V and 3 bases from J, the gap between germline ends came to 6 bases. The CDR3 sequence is CASSQDQGGANVLTF. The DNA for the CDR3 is TGCGCCAGCAGCCAAGATCAGGGTGGGGCCAACGTCCTGACTTTC.

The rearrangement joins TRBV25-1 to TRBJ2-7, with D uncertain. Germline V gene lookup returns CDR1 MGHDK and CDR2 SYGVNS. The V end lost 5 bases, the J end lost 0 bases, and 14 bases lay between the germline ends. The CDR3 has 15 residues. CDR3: CASSPIASSSYEQYF. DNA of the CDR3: TGTGCCAGCAGTCCGATAGCCTCGAGCTCCTACGAGCAGTACTTC.

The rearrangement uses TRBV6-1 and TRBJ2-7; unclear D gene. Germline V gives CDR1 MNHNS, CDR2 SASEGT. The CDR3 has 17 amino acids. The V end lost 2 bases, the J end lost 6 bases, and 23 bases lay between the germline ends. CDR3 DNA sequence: TGTGCCAGCAGTGAATCACCCGGATACTACTACTTTGCCGAGCAGTACTTC. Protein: CASSESPGYYYFAEQYF.

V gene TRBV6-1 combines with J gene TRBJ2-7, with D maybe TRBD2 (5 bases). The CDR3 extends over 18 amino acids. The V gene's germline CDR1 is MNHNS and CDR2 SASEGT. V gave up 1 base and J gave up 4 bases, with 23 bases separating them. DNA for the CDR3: TGTGCCAGCAGTGAAGTATGGTTGTTGGGGAGTTTGTCGTACGAGCAGTACTTC. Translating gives CASSEVWLLGSLSYEQYF.

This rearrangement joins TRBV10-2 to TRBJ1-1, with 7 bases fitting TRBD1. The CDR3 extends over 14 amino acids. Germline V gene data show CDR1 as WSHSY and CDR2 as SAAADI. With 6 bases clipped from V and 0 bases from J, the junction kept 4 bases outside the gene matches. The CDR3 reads CASRYRGVNTEAFF. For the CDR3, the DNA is TGCGCCAGCAGATACAGGGGCGTGAACACTGAAGCTTTCTTT.

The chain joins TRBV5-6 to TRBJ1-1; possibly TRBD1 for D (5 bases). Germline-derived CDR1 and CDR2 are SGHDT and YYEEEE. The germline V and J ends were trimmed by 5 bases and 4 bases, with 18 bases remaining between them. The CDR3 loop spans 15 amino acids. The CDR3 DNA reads TGTGCCAGCAGATTGATTACCAGGGATGGCACTGAAGCTTTCTTT. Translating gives CASRLITRDGTEAFF.

CDR3 DNA sequence: TGTGCCAGCAGCTTGGCCCCTGCAGGGACCAACACTGAAGCTTTCTTT. It specifies CASSLAPAGTNTEAFF. V and J are TRBV5-4 and TRBJ1-1; tentatively, D is TRBD1 (5 bases). V lost 0 bases, J lost 2 bases, and 14 bases lay in between. The length of the CDR3 is 16 residues. Germline-derived CDR1 and CDR2 are SGHNT and YYREEE (reference sequence).

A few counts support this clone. CDR3: CASSLPRGTEAFF. In DNA, the CDR3 is TGTGCCAGCAGTTTACCCAGGGGCACTGAAGCTTTCTTT. The chain couples TRBV12-3 or TRBV12-4 to TRBJ1-1, with D possibly matching TRBD1 (6 bases). The CDR3 runs to 13 residues. V was clipped by 2 bases and J by 4 bases, with 8 bases between them.